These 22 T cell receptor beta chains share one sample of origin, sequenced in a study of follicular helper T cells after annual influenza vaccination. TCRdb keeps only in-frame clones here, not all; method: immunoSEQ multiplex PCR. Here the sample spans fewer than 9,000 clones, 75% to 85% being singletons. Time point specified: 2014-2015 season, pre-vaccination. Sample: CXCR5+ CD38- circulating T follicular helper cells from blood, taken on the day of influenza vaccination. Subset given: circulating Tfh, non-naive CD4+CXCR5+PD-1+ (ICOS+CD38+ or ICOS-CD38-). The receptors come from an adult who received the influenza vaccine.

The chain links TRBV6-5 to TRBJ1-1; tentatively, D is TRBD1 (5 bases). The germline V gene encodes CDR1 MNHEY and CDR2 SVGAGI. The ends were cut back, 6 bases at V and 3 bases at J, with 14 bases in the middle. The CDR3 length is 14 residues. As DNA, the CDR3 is TGTGCCAGCAGAAAACCCCAGGGTTACACTGAAGCTTTCTTT. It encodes CASRKPQGYTEAFF.

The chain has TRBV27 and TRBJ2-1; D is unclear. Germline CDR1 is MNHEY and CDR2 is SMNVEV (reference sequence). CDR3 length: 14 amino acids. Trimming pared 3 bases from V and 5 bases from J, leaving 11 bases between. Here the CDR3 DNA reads TGTGCCAGCAGTTTGGCTTGGATTAACAATGAGCAGTTCTTC. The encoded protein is CASSLAWINNEQFF.

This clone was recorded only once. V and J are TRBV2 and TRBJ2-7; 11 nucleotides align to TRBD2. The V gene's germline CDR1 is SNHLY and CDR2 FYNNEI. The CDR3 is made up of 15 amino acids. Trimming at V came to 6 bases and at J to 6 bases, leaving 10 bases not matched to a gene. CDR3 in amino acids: CASRFKTSGAREQYF. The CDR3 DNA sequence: TGTGCCAGCAGGTTTAAGACTAGCGGGGCGCGCGAGCAGTACTTC.

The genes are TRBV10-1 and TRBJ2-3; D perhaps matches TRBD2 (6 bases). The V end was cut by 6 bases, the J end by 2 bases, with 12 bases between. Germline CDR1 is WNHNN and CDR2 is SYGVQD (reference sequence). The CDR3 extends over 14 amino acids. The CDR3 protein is CASSAGGITDTQYF. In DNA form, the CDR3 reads TGCGCCAGCAGCGCCGGGGGAATCACAGATACGCAGTATTTT.

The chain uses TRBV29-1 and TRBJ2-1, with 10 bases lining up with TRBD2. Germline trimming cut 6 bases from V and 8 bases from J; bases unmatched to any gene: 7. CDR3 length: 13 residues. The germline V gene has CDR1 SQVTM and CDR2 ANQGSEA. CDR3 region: CSVTAGGPYEQFF. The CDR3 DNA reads TGCAGCGTGACAGCGGGGGGGCCTTATGAGCAGTTCTTC.

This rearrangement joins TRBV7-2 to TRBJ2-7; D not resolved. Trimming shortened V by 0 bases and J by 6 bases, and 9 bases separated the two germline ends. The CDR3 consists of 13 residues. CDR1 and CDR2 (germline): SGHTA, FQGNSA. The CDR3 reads CASSLAAATEQYF. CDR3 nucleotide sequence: TGTGCCAGCAGCTTAGCGGCCGCCACCGAGCAGTACTTC.

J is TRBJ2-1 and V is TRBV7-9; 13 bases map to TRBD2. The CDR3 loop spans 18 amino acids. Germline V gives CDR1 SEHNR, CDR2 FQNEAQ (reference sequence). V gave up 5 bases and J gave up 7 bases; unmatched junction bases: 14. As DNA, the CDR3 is TGTGCCAGCAGCAAGACTACTAGCGGGGGGGTAAATTTAAATGAGCAGTTCTTC. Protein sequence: CASSKTTSGGVNLNEQFF.

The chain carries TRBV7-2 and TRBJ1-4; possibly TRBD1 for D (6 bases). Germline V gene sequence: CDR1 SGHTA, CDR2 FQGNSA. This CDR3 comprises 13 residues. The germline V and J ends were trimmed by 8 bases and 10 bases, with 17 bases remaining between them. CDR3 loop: CASGSGVSGKLFF. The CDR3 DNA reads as TGTGCCAGCGGATCAGGGGTTTCGGGAAAACTGTTTTTT.

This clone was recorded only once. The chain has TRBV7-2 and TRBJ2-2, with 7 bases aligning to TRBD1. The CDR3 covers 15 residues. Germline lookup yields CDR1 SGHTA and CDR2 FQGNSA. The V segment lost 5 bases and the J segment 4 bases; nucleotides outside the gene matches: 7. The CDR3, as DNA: TGTGCCAGCAGCCCGCACAGGGGCGGCACCGGGGAGCTGTTTTTT. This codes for CASSPHRGGTGELFF. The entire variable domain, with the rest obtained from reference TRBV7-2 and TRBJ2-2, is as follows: GAGVSQSPSNKVTEKGKDVELRCDPISGHTALYWYRQSLGQGLEFLIYFQGNSAPDKSGLPSDRFSAERTGGSVSTLTIQRTQQEDSAVYLCASSPHRGGTGELFFGEGSRLTVL.

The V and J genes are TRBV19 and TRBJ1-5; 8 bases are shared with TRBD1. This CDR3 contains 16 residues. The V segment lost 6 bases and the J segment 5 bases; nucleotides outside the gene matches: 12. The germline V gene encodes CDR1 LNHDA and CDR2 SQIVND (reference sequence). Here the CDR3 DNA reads TGTGCCAGTAGCGACTACTCCGACAGGGGATATCAGCCCCAGCATTTT. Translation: CASSDYSDRGYQPQHF.

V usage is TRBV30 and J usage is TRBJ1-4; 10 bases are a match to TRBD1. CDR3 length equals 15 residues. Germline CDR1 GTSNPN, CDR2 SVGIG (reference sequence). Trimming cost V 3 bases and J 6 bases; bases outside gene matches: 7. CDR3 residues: CAWRRAGQGYEKLFF. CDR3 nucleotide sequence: TGTGCCTGGAGAAGGGCGGGACAGGGGTATGAAAAACTGTTTTTT.

CDR3 nucleotide sequence: TGCGCCAGCAGCTTGGAGGCAGGGAGGGCAGATACGCAGTATTTT. It specifies CASSLEAGRADTQYF. The chain uses TRBV5-1 and TRBJ2-3, with 7 bases aligning to TRBD2. Germline CDR1 SGHRS, CDR2 YFSETQ. The J segment lost 4 bases and the V segment lost 0 bases, leaving 5 bases of the junction unmatched. CDR3 length equals 15 residues.

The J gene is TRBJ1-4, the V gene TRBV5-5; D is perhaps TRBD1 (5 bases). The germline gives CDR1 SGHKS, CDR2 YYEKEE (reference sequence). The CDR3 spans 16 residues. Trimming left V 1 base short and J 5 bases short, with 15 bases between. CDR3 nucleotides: TGTGCCAGCAGCTTGACCCCCGGGACCCAGAATGAAAAACTGTTTTTT. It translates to CASSLTPGTQNEKLFF.

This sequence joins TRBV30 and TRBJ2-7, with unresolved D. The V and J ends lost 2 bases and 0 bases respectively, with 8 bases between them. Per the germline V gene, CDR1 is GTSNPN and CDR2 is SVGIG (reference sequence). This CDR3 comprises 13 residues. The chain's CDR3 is CAWSRQDSYEQYF. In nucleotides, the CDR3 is TGTGCCTGGAGTCGGCAGGACTCCTACGAGCAGTACTTC.

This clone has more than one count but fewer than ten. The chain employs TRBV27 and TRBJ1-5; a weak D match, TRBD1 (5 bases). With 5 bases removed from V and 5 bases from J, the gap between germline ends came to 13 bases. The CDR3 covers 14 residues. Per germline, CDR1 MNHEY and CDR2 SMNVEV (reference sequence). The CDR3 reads CASSPGTGDQPQHF. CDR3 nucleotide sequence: TGTGCCAGCAGTCCAGGGACGGGGGATCAGCCCCAGCATTTT.

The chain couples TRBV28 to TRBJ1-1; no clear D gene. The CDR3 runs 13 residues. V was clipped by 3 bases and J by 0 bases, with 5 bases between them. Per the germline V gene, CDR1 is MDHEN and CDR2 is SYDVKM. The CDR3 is CASSFPLNTEAFF. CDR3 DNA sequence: TGTGCCAGCAGTTTCCCTTTGAACACTGAAGCTTTCTTT. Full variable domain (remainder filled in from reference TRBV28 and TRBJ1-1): DVKVTQSSRYLVKRTGEKVFLECVQDMDHENMFWYRQDPGLGLRLIYFSYDVKMKEKGDIPEGYSVSREKKERFSLILESASTNQTSMYLCASSFPLNTEAFFGQGTRLTVV.

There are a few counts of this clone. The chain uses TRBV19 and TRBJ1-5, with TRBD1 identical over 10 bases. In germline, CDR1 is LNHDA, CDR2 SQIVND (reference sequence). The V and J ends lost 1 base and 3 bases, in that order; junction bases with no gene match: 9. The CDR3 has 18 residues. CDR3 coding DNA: TGTGCCAGTAGTATAGGGATTTCGGGACAGGGGTCCAATCAGCCCCAGCATTTT. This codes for CASSIGISGQGSNQPQHF.

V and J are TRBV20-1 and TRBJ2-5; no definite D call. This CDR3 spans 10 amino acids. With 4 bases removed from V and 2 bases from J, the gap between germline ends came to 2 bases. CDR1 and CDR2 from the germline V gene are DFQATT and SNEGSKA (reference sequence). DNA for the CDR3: TGCAGTGCTATACAAGAGACCCAGTACTTC. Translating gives CSAIQETQYF.

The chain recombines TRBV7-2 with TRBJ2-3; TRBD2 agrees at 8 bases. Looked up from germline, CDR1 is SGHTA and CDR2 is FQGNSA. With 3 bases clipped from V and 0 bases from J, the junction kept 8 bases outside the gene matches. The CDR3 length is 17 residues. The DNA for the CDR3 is TGTGCCAGCAGCTTCCGTGCGGGGGGCCTCAGCACAGATACGCAGTATTTT. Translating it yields CASSFRAGGLSTDTQYF.

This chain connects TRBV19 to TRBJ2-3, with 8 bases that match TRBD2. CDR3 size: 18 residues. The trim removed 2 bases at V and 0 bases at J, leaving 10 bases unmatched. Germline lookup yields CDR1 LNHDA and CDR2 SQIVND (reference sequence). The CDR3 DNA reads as TGTGCCAGTAGTATAAGAGGCGGGGGGCGAACTAGCACAGATACGCAGTATTTT. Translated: CASSIRGGGRTSTDTQYF.

The CDR3 here is CASSLAGLAGGPETQYF. In nucleotides, the CDR3 is TGCGCCAGCAGCTTGGCAGGACTAGCGGGGGGGCCCGAGACCCAGTACTTC. This rearrangement joins TRBV5-1 to TRBJ2-5, with TRBD2 identical over 15 bases. Germline CDR1 is SGHRS and CDR2 is YFSETQ. With 0 bases clipped from V and 5 bases from J, the junction kept 5 bases outside the gene matches. The CDR3 is 17 amino acids.

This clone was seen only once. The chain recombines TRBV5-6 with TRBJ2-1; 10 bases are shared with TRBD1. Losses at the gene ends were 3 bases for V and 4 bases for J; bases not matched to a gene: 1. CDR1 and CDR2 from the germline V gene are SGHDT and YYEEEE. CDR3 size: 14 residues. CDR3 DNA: TGTGCCAGCAGCTGGGGACAGGGGTACAATGAGCAGTTCTTC. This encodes CASSWGQGYNEQFF.